This TCR beta chain emerged from a study of cytomegalovirus exposure and HLA in healthy donors. V shed 2 bases and J shed 2 bases, with 5 bases lying between them. Germline V gives CDR1 SGHDT, CDR2 YYEEEE. The CDR3 consists of 13 residues. The PCR had 60 Vbeta and 13 Jbeta primers. Original methodology: An analysis performed later counted 81 million or so unique TCR beta chains (roughly 11 million of them shared). Clones were read by immunoSEQ multiplex PCR, and TCRdb kept only the in-frame ones, dropping some. That table is the source of V, J and clone size, and D and trimming were worked out from the DNA. The sample lists around 95,000 clones, roughly 80% occurring once.

The sequence was collected from a man between 25 and 39 years old in good health and CMV-seropositive. The chain couples TRBV5-6 to TRBJ1-5; D is ambiguous. The sequencing input was PBMCs. This CDR3 is CASSFGGNQPQHF. The CDR3 bases are TGTGCCAGCAGCTTCGGGGGCAATCAGCCCCAGCATTTT. Full variable domain (outside the CDR3, taken from reference TRBV5-6 and TRBJ1-5): DAGVTQSPTHLIKTRGQQVTLRCSPKSGHDTVSWYQQALGQGPQFIFQYYEEEERQRGNFPDRFSGHQFPNYSSELNVNALLLGDSALYLCASSFGGNQPQHFGDGTRLSIL.